What follows are 15 T cell receptor beta chains derived from one specimen sequenced in a study of OX40 agonist ivuxolimab in advanced cancers. TCRdb's table, derived via immunoSEQ multiplex PCR, lists solely in-frame clones and lacks some. The sample records about 83,000 clones, about 85% being singletons. The source material was CD4+ or CD8+ T cells sorted from blood, sampled in a trial of the OX40 agonist ivuxolimab. The receptors shown here come from an adult with an advanced solid tumor such as melanoma, head and neck, liver or kidney cancer.

The V gene is TRBV12-5, the J gene TRBJ2-3; possibly TRBD1 or TRBD2 for D (6 bases each). Germline CDR1 reads LGHNT; CDR2 reads FRNRAP. This CDR3 contains 15 residues. Trimming took 5 bases from V and 6 from J, leaving 18 bases between them. The CDR3 sequence is CASGPRGEITDTQYF. The CDR3 DNA reads as TGTGCTAGTGGTCCGAGGGGGGAAATCACGGATACGCAGTATTTT. The whole variable domain, remainder taken from reference TRBV12-5 and TRBJ2-3, is DARVTQTPRHKVTEMGQEVTMRCQPILGHNTVFWYRQTMMQGLELLAYFRNRAPLDDSGMPKDRFSAEMPDATLATLKIQPSEPRDSAVYFCASGPRGEITDTQYFGPGTRLTVL.

The chain has TRBV18 and TRBJ2-3; D might be TRBD1 or TRBD2, each matching 6 bases. V shed 3 bases and J shed 6 bases, with 10 bases lying between them. Looked up from germline, CDR1 is KGHSH and CDR2 is LQKENI. This CDR3 is built from 13 residues. The CDR3 loop reads CASSPQGRDTQYF. In DNA form, the CDR3 reads TGTGCCAGCTCACCCCAGGGGAGGGATACGCAGTATTTT. The complete variable domain, with remaining parts taken from reference TRBV18 and TRBJ2-3, reads NAGVMQNPRHLVRRRGQEARLRCSPMKGHSHVYWYRQLPEEGLKFMVYLQKENIIDESGMPKERFSAEFPKEGPSILRIQQVVRGDSAAYFCASSPQGRDTQYFGPGTRLTVL.

The rearrangement joins TRBV6-1 to TRBJ1-5, with D unclear. The length of the CDR3 is 14 residues. CDR1 and CDR2 (germline): MNHNS, SASEGT. The V and J ends lost 3 bases and 1 base respectively, with 7 bases between them. The CDR3 DNA sequence: TGTGCCAGCAGTGATCTCAGAAGCAATCAGCCCCAGCATTTT. It encodes CASSDLRSNQPQHF.

The chain links TRBV10-3 to TRBJ2-2; D possibly corresponds to TRBD1 (6 bases). CDR1 and CDR2 (germline): ENHRY, SYGVKD. V dropped 3 bases and J dropped 4 bases, with 21 bases sitting between them. The CDR3 contains 18 residues. The CDR3 region has the DNA TGTGCCATCAGTGACTTCACCTCAAGCAGGGGTGTCACCGGGGAGCTGTTTTTT. Its protein is CAISDFTSSRGVTGELFF.

The chain uses TRBV25-1 and TRBJ2-7; TRBD1 or TRBD2 may be the D gene (5 bases each). The CDR3 spans 13 residues. Trimming shortened V by 6 bases and J by 6 bases, and 15 bases separated the two germline ends. Per germline, CDR1 MGHDK and CDR2 SYGVNS. Here the CDR3 DNA reads TGTGCCAGCAGAGACCTCGAGGGGTCCGAGCAGTACTTC. It yields the protein CASRDLEGSEQYF.

V gene TRBV5-8 combines with J gene TRBJ2-1; the D is unclear. Germline V CDR1 and CDR2: SGHTS, YDEGEE. V lost 7 bases and J lost 8, with 10 bases in between. CDR3 length: 11 residues. CDR3 sequence (DNA): TGTGCCAGCGCTAGGCGTGATGAGCAGTTCTTC. Protein: CASARRDEQFF.

The chain is built from TRBV11-2 and TRBJ2-7; perhaps D is TRBD1 or TRBD2 (5 bases each). The CDR3 covers 16 residues. CDR1 SGHAT and CDR2 FQNNGV come from the germline V gene. The V gene lost 3 bases and the J gene lost 0 bases, with 15 bases spanning the gap. The CDR3 loop reads CASSFLSGRSSYEQYF. In DNA form, the CDR3 reads TGTGCCAGCAGCTTCCTTTCGGGACGGTCCTCCTACGAGCAGTACTTC.

This rearrangement joins TRBV13 to TRBJ1-1, with D possibly being TRBD1 (5 bases). The CDR3 consists of 15 residues. Germline lookup yields CDR1 PRHDT and CDR2 FYEKMQ (reference sequence). Trimming shortened V by 6 bases and J by 0 bases, and 14 bases separated the two germline ends. CDR3 nucleotide sequence: TGTGCCAGCAGGCTGGGGACTTTCATGAACACTGAAGCTTTCTTT. Its translation: CASRLGTFMNTEAFF.

This clone was counted once. This chain joins TRBV27 and TRBJ2-3; 9 nucleotides align to TRBD2. CDR3 length equals 14 residues. The V and J ends lost 6 bases and 1 base, in that order; junction bases with no gene match: 2. The germline V gene encodes CDR1 MNHEY and CDR2 SMNVEV (reference sequence). This CDR3 reads CASSERGGTDTQYF. CDR3 coding DNA: TGTGCCAGCAGCGAGCGGGGGGGCACAGATACGCAGTATTTT.

This clone came up once. The chain uses TRBV7-2 and TRBJ2-7, with D perhaps matching TRBD2 (7 bases). Germline CDR1 and CDR2: SGHTA and FQGNSA. This CDR3 is 16 amino acids long. V was shortened by 1 base and J by 0 bases, with 13 bases between the two germline ends. In DNA, the CDR3 is TGTGCCAGCAGCTTAGTAGGGGGGGGAAGCTCCTACGAGCAGTACTTC. Encoded protein: CASSLVGGGSSYEQYF.

This clone has only one observation. The rearrangement uses TRBV9 and TRBJ2-3; possibly TRBD1 or TRBD2 for D (6 bases each). The CDR3 is 14 amino acids. Trimming cost V 4 bases and J 4 bases, with 13 bases left between them. Germline lookup yields CDR1 SGDLS and CDR2 YYNGEE. Here the CDR3 reads CASSPSGAADTQYF. The CDR3 region has the DNA TGTGCCAGCAGCCCCTCGGGGGCCGCAGATACGCAGTATTTT.

V is TRBV4-2 and J is TRBJ1-1; the D is unclear. Deletions cut 0 bases from V and 9 bases from J, with 14 bases between. The CDR3 covers 14 residues. Germline V CDR1 and CDR2: LGHNA, YNFKEQ. The CDR3 DNA follows: TGTGCCAGCAGCCAAGAAGGAGGAAGTCGGCAAGCTTTCTTT. It encodes CASSQEGGSRQAFF.

The V gene is TRBV4-3, the J gene TRBJ2-1; 10 bases agree with TRBD2. The V and J ends lost 1 base and 9 bases, in that order; junction bases with no gene match: 12. There are 17 residues in the CDR3. CDR1 is LGHNA and CDR2 is YSLEER in the germline V gene. CDR3 sequence (DNA): TGCGCCAGCAGCCAAGGGCTTCTAGCGGGGGCCACGGCTGAGCAGTTCTTC. It translates to CASSQGLLAGATAEQFF.

V usage is TRBV5-1 and J usage is TRBJ2-5, with TRBD1 matching 7 bases. This CDR3 contains 14 residues. From germline, CDR1 is SGHRS and CDR2 YFSETQ. V gave up 4 bases and J gave up 3 bases; unmatched junction bases: 6. The CDR3 DNA follows: TGCGCCAGCAGCACCGGGACAGAAGAAGAGACCCAGTACTTC. Its protein product is CASSTGTEEETQYF.

The chain joins TRBV5-1 to TRBJ2-7, with D perhaps TRBD1 (6 bases). The germline V and J ends were trimmed by 0 bases and 2 bases, with 9 bases remaining between them. Germline loops: CDR1 SGHRS, CDR2 YFSETQ. This CDR3 spans 14 amino acids. The chain's CDR3 is CASSLAQGTYEQYF. For the CDR3, the DNA is TGCGCCAGCAGCTTGGCCCAGGGGACCTACGAGCAGTACTTC.